These T cell receptor beta chains were read from a single sample in a study of shared clonotypes between healthy human individuals. Here immunoSEQ multiplex PCR was the method, and the copy in TCRdb shows in-frame clones only, minus some. This repertoire shows about 460,000 clones, 70% to 80% found once; its top ten account for around 11%. Sequenced sample: PBMCs. The receptors originated from a woman aged 40 to 50 in good health. Some clones in this sample may be carry-over from other donors' samples. Each CDR3 is given with its conserved first and last residue. A D gene is named only where the DNA matches it firmly. Some rows mark clone size as missing; the rest say once, few, many or name a class of expanded clone.

v_gene: TRBV9; j_gene: TRBJ2-6; abundance: .; d_gene: .; CDR3nt: TGTGCCAGCAGCGTAAACCCTGGGGCCAACGTCCTGACTTTC; CDR3aa: CASSVNPGANVLTF
v_gene: TRBV5-1; j_gene: TRBJ2-7; abundance: .; d_gene: TRBD2; CDR3nt: TGCGCCAGCAGGAACGGGACTAGCGCCACCTACGAGCAGTACTTC; CDR3aa: CASRNGTSATYEQYF
v_gene: TRBV11-3; j_gene: TRBJ2-1; abundance: .; d_gene: TRBD1; CDR3nt: TGTGCCAGCAGCCGAGGGACAGGTCGAAATGAGCAGTTCTTC; CDR3aa: CASSRGTGRNEQFF
v_gene: TRBV7-3; j_gene: TRBJ2-3; abundance: .; d_gene: TRBD2; CDR3nt: TGTGCCAGCAGCTTAGGGAGACTAGCGGGAGCAGATACGCAGTATTTT; CDR3aa: CASSLGRLAGADTQYF
v_gene: TRBV7-7; j_gene: TRBJ2-7; abundance: .; d_gene: .; CDR3nt: TGTGCCAGCAGCCCGTTAGTGAATCCCTACGAGCAGTACTTC; CDR3aa: CASSPLVNPYEQYF
v_gene: TRBV15; j_gene: TRBJ2-3; abundance: .; d_gene: TRBD2; CDR3nt: TGTGCCACCAGCAGTGAGACCCCCGGGACTAGGGGCACAGATACGCAGTATTTT; CDR3aa: CATSSETPGTRGTDTQYF
v_gene: TRBV6-5; j_gene: TRBJ2-5; abundance: .; d_gene: .; CDR3nt: TGTGCCAGCAGTTACTCGATTCGTGGGGGGCAAGAGACCCAGTACTTC; CDR3aa: CASSYSIRGGQETQYF
v_gene: TRBV6-1; j_gene: TRBJ1-2; abundance: .; d_gene: TRBD1; CDR3nt: TGTGCCAGCAGTGAAGGCCCGTTCGGACAGGGGGATGGTGGCTACACCTTC; CDR3aa: CASSEGPFGQGDGGYTF
v_gene: TRBV11-2; j_gene: TRBJ2-5; abundance: .; d_gene: .; CDR3nt: TGTGCCAGCGGCAAGACTAGTTATGAGACCCAGTACTTC; CDR3aa: CASGKTSYETQYF
v_gene: TRBV29-1; j_gene: TRBJ1-1; abundance: .; d_gene: .; CDR3nt: TGCAGCGGAAGTAAGGGGAGGTTTGAAGCTTTCTTT; CDR3aa: CSGSKGRFEAFF
v_gene: TRBV7-3; j_gene: TRBJ2-7; abundance: .; d_gene: TRBD2; CDR3nt: TGTGCCAGCAGCTTAACTCCGGGAGGGCTTTGGGAGCAGTACTTC; CDR3aa: CASSLTPGGLWEQYF
v_gene: TRBV7-2; j_gene: TRBJ2-1; abundance: .; d_gene: TRBD2; CDR3nt: TGTGCCAGCCCGGATGGGAGGGGTGAGCAGTTCTTC; CDR3aa: CASPDGRGEQFF
v_gene: TRBV2; j_gene: TRBJ1-1; abundance: .; d_gene: .; CDR3nt: TGTGCCAGGGGCTGGGAGAGGAACACTGAAGCTTTCTTT; CDR3aa: CARGWERNTEAFF
v_gene: TRBV4-3; j_gene: TRBJ1-1; abundance: .; d_gene: .; CDR3nt: TGCGCCAGCAGCCAAGCTGGGGGGAACACTGAAGCTTTCTTT; CDR3aa: CASSQAGGNTEAFF
v_gene: TRBV9; j_gene: TRBJ2-1; abundance: .; d_gene: TRBD2; CDR3nt: TGTGCCAGCAGCGTGGGACTAGCGAACAATGAGCAGTTCTTC; CDR3aa: CASSVGLANNEQFF
v_gene: TRBV28; j_gene: TRBJ1-1; abundance: .; d_gene: .; CDR3nt: TGTGCCAGCAGTTTCCTCAGAGTTGAGGGAGCTTTCTTT; CDR3aa: CASSFLRVEGAFF
v_gene: TRBV14; j_gene: TRBJ1-5; abundance: .; d_gene: .; CDR3nt: TGTGCCAGCAGCCGAAGGACAGCTCCAAGCAATCAGCCCCAGCATTTT; CDR3aa: CASSRRTAPSNQPQHF
v_gene: TRBV18; j_gene: TRBJ2-7; abundance: .; d_gene: .; CDR3nt: TGTGCCAGCTCACCGGGGGCGGATTCCTACGAGCAGTACTTC; CDR3aa: CASSPGADSYEQYF
v_gene: TRBV7-9; j_gene: TRBJ2-3; abundance: many; d_gene: TRBD2; CDR3nt: TGTGCCAGCAGCTTAGCCCTAGCGGGAGTGTCAGATACGCAGTATTTT; CDR3aa: CASSLALAGVSDTQYF
v_gene: TRBV7-2; j_gene: TRBJ2-2; abundance: .; d_gene: TRBD2; CDR3nt: TGTGCCAGCAGCCGTGGGACTAGCGGGGACACCGGGGAGCTGTTTTTT; CDR3aa: CASSRGTSGDTGELFF
v_gene: TRBV14; j_gene: TRBJ2-3; abundance: .; d_gene: TRBD2; CDR3nt: TGTGCCAGCAGCCAAGACCTAGCGGGAGTGGCCACAGATACGCAGTATTTT; CDR3aa: CASSQDLAGVATDTQYF
v_gene: TRBV2; j_gene: TRBJ1-2; abundance: .; d_gene: TRBD1; CDR3nt: TGTGCCAGCAGGACACAGGGGGCTACCTATGGCTACACCTTC; CDR3aa: CASRTQGATYGYTF
v_gene: TRBV29-1; j_gene: TRBJ1-1; abundance: .; d_gene: .; CDR3nt: TGCAGCGGGACGACGGCAATGAACACTGAAGCTTTCTTT; CDR3aa: CSGTTAMNTEAFF
v_gene: TRBV19; j_gene: TRBJ1-5; abundance: .; d_gene: .; CDR3nt: TGTGCCAGTACCCTCTCCTTGGTAGGGAGGCGGGCGAGAACTCAGCCCCAGCATTTT; CDR3aa: CASTLSLVGRRARTQPQHF
v_gene: TRBV7-9; j_gene: TRBJ2-2; abundance: .; d_gene: TRBD2; CDR3nt: TGTGCCAGCAGCTTAGCGGGAGGGCCTGGGGAGCTGTTTTTT; CDR3aa: CASSLAGGPGELFF
v_gene: TRBV7-9; j_gene: TRBJ2-3; abundance: once; d_gene: TRBD2; CDR3nt: TGTGCCAGCAGCCCTAGCGGCGGGGGAGATACGCAGTATTTT; CDR3aa: CASSPSGGGDTQYF
v_gene: TRBV19; j_gene: TRBJ2-7; abundance: .; d_gene: .; CDR3nt: TGTGCCAGTAGTCCCCAACTAGTAACCGAGCAGTACTTC; CDR3aa: CASSPQLVTEQYF
v_gene: TRBV5-1; j_gene: TRBJ2-4; abundance: .; d_gene: .; CDR3nt: TGCGCCAGCAGCTTGGATACAGGGTTCGGAAACATTCAGTACTTC; CDR3aa: CASSLDTGFGNIQYF
v_gene: TRBV19; j_gene: TRBJ1-1; abundance: once; d_gene: .; CDR3nt: TGTGCCAGTAGTACGCTTTTGGGGAACACTGAAGCTTTCTTT; CDR3aa: CASSTLLGNTEAFF
v_gene: TRBV6-8; j_gene: TRBJ2-2; abundance: .; d_gene: .; CDR3nt: TGTGCCAGCAGTCCCAGCGAGCGGGCGAACGAGTTCACCGGGGAGCTGTTTTTT; CDR3aa: CASSPSERANEFTGELFF
v_gene: TRBV19; j_gene: TRBJ1-5; abundance: .; d_gene: .; CDR3nt: TGTGCCAGTAGTATCTTCGGTCAGCCCCAGCATTTT; CDR3aa: CASSIFGQPQHF
v_gene: TRBV28; j_gene: TRBJ1-2; abundance: .; d_gene: .; CDR3nt: TGTGCCAGCAGTCTAACCATGGGAGGCTACACCTTC; CDR3aa: CASSLTMGGYTF
v_gene: TRBV21-1; j_gene: TRBJ1-5; abundance: .; d_gene: .; CDR3nt: TGTGCCAGCACCGGGACGCCCCAAGGATATAGCAATCAGCCCCAGCATTTT; CDR3aa: CASTGTPQGYSNQPQHF
v_gene: TRBV9; j_gene: TRBJ2-2; abundance: .; d_gene: .; CDR3nt: TGTGCCAGCAGCCCCGGGAGTCGCACCGGGGAGCTGTTTTTT; CDR3aa: CASSPGSRTGELFF
v_gene: TRBV6-6; j_gene: TRBJ2-7; abundance: .; d_gene: .; CDR3nt: TGTGCCAGCACCAACGGTGACAGCTACGAGCAGTACTTC; CDR3aa: CASTNGDSYEQYF
v_gene: TRBV23-1; j_gene: TRBJ2-3; abundance: .; d_gene: .; CDR3nt: TGCGCCAGCAGTCAATCGGGCCCCCACTGGGACACAGATACGCAGTATTTT; CDR3aa: CASSQSGPHWDTDTQYF
v_gene: TRBV30; j_gene: TRBJ1-1; abundance: .; d_gene: .; CDR3nt: TGTGCCTGGACACAGGTGAACACTGAAGCTTTCTTT; CDR3aa: CAWTQVNTEAFF
v_gene: TRBV7-3; j_gene: TRBJ2-7; abundance: few; d_gene: TRBD2; CDR3nt: TGTGCCAGCAGCCGGGGGGCTAGCGGGAGATTGGACGAGCAGTACTTC; CDR3aa: CASSRGASGRLDEQYF
v_gene: TRBV30; j_gene: TRBJ1-5; abundance: .; d_gene: TRBD1; CDR3nt: TGTGCCTGGAGTTCCAACAGGGGTGGTCAGCCCCAGCATTTT; CDR3aa: CAWSSNRGGQPQHF
v_gene: TRBV19; j_gene: TRBJ2-3; abundance: .; d_gene: TRBD2; CDR3nt: TGTGCCAGTAGACATCTAGCGGGAGGATCTGGTACGGCAGATACGCAGTATTTT; CDR3aa: CASRHLAGGSGTADTQYF
v_gene: TRBV2; j_gene: TRBJ2-2; abundance: once; d_gene: TRBD1; CDR3nt: TGTGCCAGCACCCCTCGGGACAGGAACACCGGGGAGCTGTTTTTT; CDR3aa: CASTPRDRNTGELFF
v_gene: TRBV7-6; j_gene: TRBJ1-4; abundance: .; d_gene: .; CDR3nt: TGTGCCAGCAGCTTAAGGGTAGGCGTGAGGACTAATGAAAAACTGTTTTTT; CDR3aa: CASSLRVGVRTNEKLFF
v_gene: TRBV7-9; j_gene: TRBJ2-1; abundance: .; d_gene: .; CDR3nt: TGTGCCAGCAGCTACAGCGAGTACAATGAGCAGTTCTTC; CDR3aa: CASSYSEYNEQFF
v_gene: TRBV6-4; j_gene: TRBJ1-5; abundance: .; d_gene: .; CDR3nt: TGTGCCAGCAGTGACCACAGGGTTAGCAATCAGCCCCAGCATTTT; CDR3aa: CASSDHRVSNQPQHF
v_gene: TRBV7-7; j_gene: TRBJ2-5; abundance: .; d_gene: TRBD1; CDR3nt: TGTGCTAGCAGCCCGACAGGGCAGCTTGAGACCCAGTACTTC; CDR3aa: CASSPTGQLETQYF
v_gene: TRBV30; j_gene: TRBJ1-2; abundance: once; d_gene: .; CDR3nt: TGTGCCTGGAGTGAGGAGTGGGGTGGCTACACCTTC; CDR3aa: CAWSEEWGGYTF
v_gene: TRBV2; j_gene: TRBJ1-2; abundance: few; d_gene: .; CDR3nt: TGTGCCAGCAGTGAAGCGCGACACGTCATCAACTATGGCTACACCTTC; CDR3aa: CASSEARHVINYGYTF
v_gene: TRBV18; j_gene: TRBJ2-7; abundance: once; d_gene: TRBD1; CDR3nt: TGTGCCAGCTCACCGACAGGGTTTGACGAGCAGTACTTC; CDR3aa: CASSPTGFDEQYF
v_gene: TRBV30; j_gene: TRBJ1-3; abundance: few; d_gene: .; CDR3nt: TGTGCCTGCCTGTTGACCGAGGCCTCTGGAAACACCATATATTTT; CDR3aa: CACLLTEASGNTIYF
v_gene: TRBV5-1; j_gene: TRBJ2-5; abundance: few; d_gene: .; CDR3nt: TGCGCCAGCAGCCCGGGGGCAATGGGCCAAGAGACCCAGTACTTC; CDR3aa: CASSPGAMGQETQYF
v_gene: TRBV4-2; j_gene: TRBJ2-1; abundance: .; d_gene: TRBD2; CDR3nt: TGTGCCAGCAGCCGAACACTAGCGGGAAGCTCCTACAATGAGCAGTTCTTC; CDR3aa: CASSRTLAGSSYNEQFF
v_gene: TRBV19; j_gene: TRBJ2-2; abundance: .; d_gene: TRBD2; CDR3nt: TGTGCCAGTAGTACGACCGCCCGTGGAGCGGGGGATGTCGGGGAGCTGTTTTTT; CDR3aa: CASSTTARGAGDVGELFF
v_gene: TRBV5-1; j_gene: TRBJ2-2; abundance: .; d_gene: .; CDR3nt: TGCGCCAGCAGCTTGGACAGGATTAACACCGGGGAGCTGTTTTTT; CDR3aa: CASSLDRINTGELFF
v_gene: TRBV27; j_gene: TRBJ2-1; abundance: few; d_gene: .; CDR3nt: TGTGCCAGCAAGGCGGGACCTCGCAATGAGCAGTTCTTC; CDR3aa: CASKAGPRNEQFF
v_gene: TRBV11-2; j_gene: TRBJ1-2; abundance: few; d_gene: .; CDR3nt: TGTGCCAGCAGCCCCGTGACCGGGAGGGGCTACACCTTC; CDR3aa: CASSPVTGRGYTF